The next 12 T cell receptor beta chains were all read from a single sample in a study of cytomegalovirus exposure and HLA in healthy donors. The PCR was carried out with 60 Vbeta primers and 13 Jbeta primers. Method: immunoSEQ multiplex PCR; TCRdb's copy keeps in-frame clones and lacks some. The sample shows about 230,000 clones, 85% to 90% of them seen only once. Sample: PBMCs. The receptors were gathered from a human donor in good health.

In its sample, this clone was seen once. This rearrangement joins TRBV6-1 to TRBJ1-2; D might be TRBD1 (5 bases). Germline-derived CDR1 and CDR2 are MNHNS and SASEGT. There are 15 residues in the CDR3. Trimming shortened V by 4 bases and J by 4 bases, and 16 bases separated the two germline ends. CDR3 sequence reads: CASSGSGRSLYGYTF. In DNA, the CDR3 is TGTGCCAGCAGTGGATCAGGGCGTAGTCTCTATGGCTACACCTTC.

The genes are TRBV4-3 and TRBJ1-2; 8 positions agree with TRBD1. This CDR3 is built from 16 residues. Unmatched junction bases numbered 6, after V lost 2 bases and J lost 1 base. From germline, CDR1 is LGHNA and CDR2 YSLEER. CDR3 nucleotides: TGCGCCAGCAGCCAAACAGCGACAGGGGATAACTATGGCTACACCTTC. Translation: CASSQTATGDNYGYTF.

The chain carries TRBV27 and TRBJ2-1, with TRBD2 identical over 14 bases. This CDR3 comprises 15 residues. V lost 6 bases, J lost 8 bases, and 6 bases stayed unmatched. Germline V gives CDR1 MNHEY, CDR2 SMNVEV (reference sequence). In nucleotides, the CDR3 is TGTGCCAGCAGACAGACTAGCGGGAGGGCCTATGAGCAGTTCTTC. Amino acids: CASRQTSGRAYEQFF.

V is TRBV19 and J is TRBJ2-4; D remains ambiguous. Germline lookup yields CDR1 LNHDA and CDR2 SQIVND (reference sequence). Trimming took 7 bases from V and 0 from J, leaving 10 bases between them. The CDR3 length is 14 residues. CDR3 residues: CASIDTSAKNIQYF. The CDR3 DNA follows: TGTGCCAGTATAGACACTTCAGCCAAAAACATTCAGTACTTC.

The chain recombines TRBV2 with TRBJ1-5, with TRBD1 matching 8 bases. Germline assignment: CDR1 SNHLY and CDR2 FYNNEI. The J segment lost 6 bases and the V segment lost 7 bases, leaving 8 bases of the junction unmatched. The CDR3 sequence is 14 residues long. The CDR3 nucleotides read TGTGCCAGCACCCGGACAGGGAATATTCAGCCCCAGCATTTT. This translates into CASTRTGNIQPQHF.

The genes are TRBV7-8 and TRBJ1-2; the match to TRBD1 covers 10 bases. V was pared by 5 bases and J by 8 bases, with 5 bases of the junction left unmatched. CDR1 is SGHVS, CDR2 FQNEAQ, per germline. The CDR3 extends over 13 amino acids. The CDR3 sequence is CASSRGTGAGYTF. The CDR3 DNA reads TGTGCCAGCAGCAGAGGGACAGGGGCAGGCTACACCTTC.

This chain links TRBV4-1 with TRBJ1-5, with TRBD1 matching 10 bases. Losses at the gene ends were 4 bases for V and 2 bases for J; bases not matched to a gene: 11. Germline V gene lookup returns CDR1 MGHRA and CDR2 YSYEKL. The CDR3 has 18 residues. The CDR3 region is CASSRGTGVSLGNQPQHF. The CDR3 coding sequence is TGCGCCAGCAGCCGCGGGACAGGGGTCTCCTTAGGCAATCAGCCCCAGCATTTT.

This chain links TRBV12-2 with TRBJ2-1; the D call TRBD2 from the table was never checked on the DNA. TRBV12-2 is shown as a pseudogene. The length of the CDR3 is 17 residues. CDR3 protein: CASRSRLAGPSDGEQFF. CDR3 DNA sequence: TGTGCAAGTCGCTCACGACTAGCGGGACCCTCAGACGGTGAGCAGTTCTTC.

The chain uses TRBV18 and TRBJ1-3; D might be TRBD1 (5 bases). V was clipped by 4 bases and J by 0 bases, with 19 bases between them. The CDR3 contains 18 residues. From germline, CDR1 is KGHSH and CDR2 LQKENI. In DNA, the CDR3 is TGTGCCAGCTCACGTAAGGCCCCGACAGTCAGCTCTGGAAACACCATATATTTT. Protein sequence: CASSRKAPTVSSGNTIYF.

The chain employs TRBV7-8 and TRBJ2-7; 11 positions agree with TRBD2. Germline CDR1 reads SGHVS; CDR2 reads FQNEAQ. V gave up 4 bases and J gave up 2 bases; unmatched junction bases: 1. The CDR3 is 14 residues long. CDR3 bases: TGTGCCAGCAGCTCGGGACTAGCGGCCTACGAGCAGTACTTC. Amino acid sequence: CASSSGLAAYEQYF.

This clone was seen a handful of times. The chain employs TRBV5-4 and TRBJ1-4; TRBD1 matches at 7 bases. V lost 0 bases to trimming and J lost 7 bases; unmatched junction nucleotides: 0. The CDR3 is 13 amino acids. Per the germline V gene, CDR1 is SGHNT and CDR2 is YYREEE (reference sequence). DNA for the CDR3: TGTGCCAGCAGCTTGGCAGGGGGTGAAAAACTGTTTTTT. It translates to CASSLAGGEKLFF.

As DNA, the CDR3 is TGCGCCAGCAGCTTTACTAGCGGCCCCTACGAGCAGTACTTC. Amino acids: CASSFTSGPYEQYF. J is TRBJ2-7 and V is TRBV5-1; 8 bases align to TRBD2. The length of the CDR3 is 14 residues. The germline V gene has CDR1 SGHRS and CDR2 YFSETQ. Unmatched junction bases numbered 3, after V lost 2 bases and J lost 2 bases.